This T cell receptor (beta chain) is drawn from a study of T cells in Graves' hyperthyroidism and ophthalmopathy. Study observations and caveats: In validation, the model predicted ophthalmopathy. These predictions came a median about 6.5 months before onset.

RNA transcripts served as the template for amplifying TCR beta CDR3 regions. First-round RT-PCR targeting the TCR CDR3 was performed with the HTBI primer set. TCRdb ran MiXCR on the multiplex PCR reads and lists one entry per CDR3 protein. The sample consists of 490,000 or so distinct CDR3 sequences, over 35% of them appearing once. Germline-derived CDR1 and CDR2 are SGHDN and FVKESK. The CDR3 sequence is 12 residues long. This clonotype came up once. Antigen unknown. At one end the junction does not follow the germline gene, possibly because of a read error. The chain uses TRBV14 and TRBJ1-2; D call uncertain. The TCR originated in an adult woman with Graves' disease, either hyperthyroidism or ophthalmopathy (not recorded which). The sample comprised peripheral blood or thyroid tissue (not recorded which). CDR3 sequence reads: CASGQATAGYTF. Here the CDR3 DNA reads TGTGCCAGCGGCCAAGCAACGGCTGGCTACACCTTC.